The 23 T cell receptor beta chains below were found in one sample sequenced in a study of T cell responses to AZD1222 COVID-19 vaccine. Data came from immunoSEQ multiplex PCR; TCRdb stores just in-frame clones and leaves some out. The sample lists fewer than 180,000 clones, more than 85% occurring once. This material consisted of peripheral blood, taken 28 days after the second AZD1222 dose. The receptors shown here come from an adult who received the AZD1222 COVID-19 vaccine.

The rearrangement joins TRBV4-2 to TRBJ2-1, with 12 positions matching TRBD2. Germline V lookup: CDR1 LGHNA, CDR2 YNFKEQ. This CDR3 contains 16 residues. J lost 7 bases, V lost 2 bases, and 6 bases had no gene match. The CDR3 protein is CASSQLAGGPNNEQFF. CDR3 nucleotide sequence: TGTGCCAGCAGCCAACTAGCGGGAGGGCCTAATAATGAGCAGTTCTTC.

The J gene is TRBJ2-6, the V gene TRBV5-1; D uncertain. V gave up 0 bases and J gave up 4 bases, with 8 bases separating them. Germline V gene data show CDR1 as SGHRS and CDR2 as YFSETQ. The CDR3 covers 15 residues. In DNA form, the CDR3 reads TGCGCCAGCAGCTTGGAAAGGCCCGGGGCCAACGTCCTGACTTTC. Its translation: CASSLERPGANVLTF.

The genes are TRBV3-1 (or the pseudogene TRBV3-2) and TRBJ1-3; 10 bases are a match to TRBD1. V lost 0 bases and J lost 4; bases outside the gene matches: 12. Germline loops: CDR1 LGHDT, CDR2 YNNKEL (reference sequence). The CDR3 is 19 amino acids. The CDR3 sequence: CASSQDTPLGTGDGNTIYF. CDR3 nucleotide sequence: TGTGCCAGCAGCCAAGATACACCCCTGGGGACAGGGGACGGAAACACCATATATTTT.

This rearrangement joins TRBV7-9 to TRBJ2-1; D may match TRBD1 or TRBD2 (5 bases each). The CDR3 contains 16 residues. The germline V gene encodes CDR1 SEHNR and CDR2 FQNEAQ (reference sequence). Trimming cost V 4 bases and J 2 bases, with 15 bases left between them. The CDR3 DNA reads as TGTGCCAGCAGCTCCCGAGGGGTAACGGCCTACAATGAGCAGTTCTTC. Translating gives CASSSRGVTAYNEQFF.

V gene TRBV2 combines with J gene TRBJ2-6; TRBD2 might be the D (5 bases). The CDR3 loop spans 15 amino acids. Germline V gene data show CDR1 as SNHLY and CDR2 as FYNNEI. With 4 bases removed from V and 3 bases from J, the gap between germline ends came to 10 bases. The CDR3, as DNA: TGTGCCAGCAGTGGAGGGTCCCATGGGGCCAACGTCCTGACTTTC. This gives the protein CASSGGSHGANVLTF.

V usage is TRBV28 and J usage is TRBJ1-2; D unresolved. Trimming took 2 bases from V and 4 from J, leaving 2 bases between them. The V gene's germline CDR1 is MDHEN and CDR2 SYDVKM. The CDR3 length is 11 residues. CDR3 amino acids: CASSLRYGYTF. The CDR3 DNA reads TGTGCCAGCAGTTTACGCTATGGCTACACCTTC.

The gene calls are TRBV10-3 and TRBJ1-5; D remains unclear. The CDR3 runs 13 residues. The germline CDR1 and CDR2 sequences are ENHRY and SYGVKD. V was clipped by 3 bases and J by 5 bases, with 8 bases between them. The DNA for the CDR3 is TGTGCCATCAGTGACGGTCTTTATCAGCCCCAGCATTTT. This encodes CAISDGLYQPQHF.

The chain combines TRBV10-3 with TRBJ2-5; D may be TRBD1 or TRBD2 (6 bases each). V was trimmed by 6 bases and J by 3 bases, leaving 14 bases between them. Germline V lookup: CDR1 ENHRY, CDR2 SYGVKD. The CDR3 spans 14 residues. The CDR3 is CAISTGRGEETQYF. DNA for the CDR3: TGTGCCATCAGCACAGGGCGGGGCGAAGAGACCCAGTACTTC.

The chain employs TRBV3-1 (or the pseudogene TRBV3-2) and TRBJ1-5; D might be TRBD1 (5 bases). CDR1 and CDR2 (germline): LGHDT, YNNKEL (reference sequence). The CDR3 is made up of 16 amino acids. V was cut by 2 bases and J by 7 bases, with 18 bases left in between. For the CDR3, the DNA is TGTGCCAGCAGCCAATTCCGGCCAGGGAAGAACCAGCCCCAGCATTTT. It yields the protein CASSQFRPGKNQPQHF.

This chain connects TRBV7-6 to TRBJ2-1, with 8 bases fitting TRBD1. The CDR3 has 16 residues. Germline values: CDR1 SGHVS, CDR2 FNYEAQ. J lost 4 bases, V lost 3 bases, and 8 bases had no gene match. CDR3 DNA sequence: TGTGCCAGCAGCTTTCTTCAGGGGGCGAAATACAATGAGCAGTTCTTC. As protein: CASSFLQGAKYNEQFF.

DNA for the CDR3: TGCGCCAGCAGCCAAGGACGGAACTCCTACGAGCAGTACTTC. It specifies CASSQGRNSYEQYF. V is TRBV4-3 and J is TRBJ2-7; D is unclear. The V gene lost 1 base and the J gene lost 0 bases, with 7 bases spanning the gap. Germline lookup yields CDR1 LGHNA and CDR2 YSLEER. The CDR3 runs to 14 residues.

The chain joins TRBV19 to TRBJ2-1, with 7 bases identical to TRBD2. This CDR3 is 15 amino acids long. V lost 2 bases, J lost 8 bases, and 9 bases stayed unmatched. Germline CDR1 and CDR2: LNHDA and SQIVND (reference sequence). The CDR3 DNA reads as TGTGCCAGTAGTATACGCCAGGGAGGGATCGATGAGCAGTTCTTC. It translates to CASSIRQGGIDEQFF.

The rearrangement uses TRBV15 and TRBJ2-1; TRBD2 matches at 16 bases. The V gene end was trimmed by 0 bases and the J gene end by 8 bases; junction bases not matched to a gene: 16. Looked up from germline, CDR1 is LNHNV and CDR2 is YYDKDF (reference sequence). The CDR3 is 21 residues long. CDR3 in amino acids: CATSRDPPPLGLAGGNHEQFF. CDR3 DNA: TGTGCCACCAGCAGAGATCCACCCCCTCTGGGACTAGCGGGAGGGAACCATGAGCAGTTCTTC.

The CDR3 spells CASSLGVAGGIQETQYF. DNA for the CDR3: TGTGCCAGCAGCTTAGGGGTAGCGGGAGGGATTCAAGAGACCCAGTACTTC. The chain couples TRBV11-2 to TRBJ2-5, with TRBD2 matching 11 bases. The CDR3 is 17 residues long. Germline V CDR1 and CDR2: SGHAT, FQNNGV. The junction had 6 bases not matched to a gene; V was cut back by 1 base and J by 2 bases.

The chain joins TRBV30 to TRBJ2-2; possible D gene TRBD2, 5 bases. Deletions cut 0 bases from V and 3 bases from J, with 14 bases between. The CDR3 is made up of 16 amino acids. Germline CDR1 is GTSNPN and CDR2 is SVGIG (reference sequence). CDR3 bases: TGTGCCTGGAGTGTACCCAGCGGCCTCTACACCGGGGAGCTGTTTTTT. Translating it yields CAWSVPSGLYTGELFF.

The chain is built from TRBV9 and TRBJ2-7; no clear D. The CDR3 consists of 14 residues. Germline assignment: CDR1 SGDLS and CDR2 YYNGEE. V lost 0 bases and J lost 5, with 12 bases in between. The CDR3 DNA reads TGTGCCAGCAGCGTAGAGGGCAGGACCCACGAGCAGTACTTC. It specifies CASSVEGRTHEQYF. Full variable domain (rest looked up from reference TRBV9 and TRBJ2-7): DSGVTQTPKHLITATGQRVTLRCSPRSGDLSVYWYQQSLDQGLQFLIQYYNGEERAKGNILERFSAQQFPDLHSELNLSSLELGDSALYFCASSVEGRTHEQYFGPGTRLTVT.

In nucleotides, the CDR3 is TGTGCCAGCATCGCAGTAGGCCAGCCCCAGCATTTT. It translates to CASIAVGQPQHF. V is TRBV6-5 and J is TRBJ1-5; D not certain. V lost 7 bases and J lost 7, with 11 bases in between. The CDR3 loop spans 12 amino acids. Germline V gene lookup returns CDR1 MNHEY and CDR2 SVGAGI.

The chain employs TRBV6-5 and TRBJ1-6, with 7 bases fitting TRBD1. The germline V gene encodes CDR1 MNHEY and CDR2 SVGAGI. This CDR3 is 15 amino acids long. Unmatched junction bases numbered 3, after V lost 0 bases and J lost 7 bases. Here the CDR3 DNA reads TGTGCCAGCAGTTACTCGCAGGGGGGAAATTCACCCCTCCACTTT. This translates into CASSYSQGGNSPLHF.

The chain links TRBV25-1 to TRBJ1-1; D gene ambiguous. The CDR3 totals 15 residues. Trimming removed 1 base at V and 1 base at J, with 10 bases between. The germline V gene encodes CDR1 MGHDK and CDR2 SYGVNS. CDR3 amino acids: CASSELEEQNTEAFF. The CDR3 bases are TGTGCCAGCAGTGAATTAGAAGAACAGAACACTGAAGCTTTCTTT.

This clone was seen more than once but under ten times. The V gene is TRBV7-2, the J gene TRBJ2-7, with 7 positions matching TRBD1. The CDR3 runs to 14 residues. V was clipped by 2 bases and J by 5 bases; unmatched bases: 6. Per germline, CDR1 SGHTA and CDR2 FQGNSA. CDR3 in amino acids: CASSLTGTANEQYF. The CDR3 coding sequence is TGTGCCAGCAGCTTAACCGGGACAGCTAACGAGCAGTACTTC.

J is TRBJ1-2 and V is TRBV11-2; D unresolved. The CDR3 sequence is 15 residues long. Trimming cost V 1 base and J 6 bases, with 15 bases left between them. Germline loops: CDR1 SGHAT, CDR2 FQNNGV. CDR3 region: CASSLANPGRHGYTF. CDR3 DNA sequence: TGTGCCAGCAGCTTAGCAAATCCGGGGAGGCATGGCTACACCTTC.

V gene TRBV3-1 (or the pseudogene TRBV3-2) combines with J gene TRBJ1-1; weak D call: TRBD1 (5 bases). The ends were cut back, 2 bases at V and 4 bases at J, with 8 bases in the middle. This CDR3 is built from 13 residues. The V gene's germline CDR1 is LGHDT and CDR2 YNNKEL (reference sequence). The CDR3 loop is CASSQRGVTEAFF. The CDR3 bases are TGTGCCAGCAGCCAAAGAGGGGTCACTGAAGCTTTCTTT.

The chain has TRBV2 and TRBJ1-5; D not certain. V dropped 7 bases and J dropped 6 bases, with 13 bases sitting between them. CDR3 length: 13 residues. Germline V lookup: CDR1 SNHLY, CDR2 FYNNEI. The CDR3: CASTLEGSQPQHF. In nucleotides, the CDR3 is TGTGCCAGCACTCTGGAGGGCAGTCAGCCCCAGCATTTT.